These T cell receptor beta chains were read from a single sample in a study of identical twins. TCRdb used MiXCR to reprocess the 5' RACE reads, holding one entry per CDR3 protein. The sample records 650,000 to 750,000 distinct CDR3 sequences, around 21% being singletons. The sample also formed part of further work on T cells expressing NK-cell markers.

Source material: PBMCs. These receptors came from a woman aged 18-29 years in good health. CDR3s include the opening cysteine and the closing phenylalanine or tryptophan. D genes are given only for firm matches. Clone size is not always given. Where it is, it says once, few, many or a class for expanded clones.

D	J	V	size	DNA	CDR3
NA	TRBJ1-6	TRBV7-3	NA	TGTGCCAGCAGCTTAACCAGAACGAGGTCACCCCTCCACTTT	CASSLTRTRSPLHF
NA	TRBJ1-2	TRBV5-1	NA	TGCGCCAGCAGCTTTGACGGATCCTATGGCTACACCTTC	CASSFDGSYGYTF
TRBD2	TRBJ2-7	TRBV27	NA	TGTGCCAGCAGTCGCCTAGCGGGGGGGCTCGAGCAGTACTTC	CASSRLAGGLEQYF
TRBD2	TRBJ2-5	TRBV20-1	many	TGCAGTGCTAGAGATCCGACTAGCTTGGGAGAGACCCAGTACTTC	CSARDPTSLGETQYF
TRBD2	TRBJ2-7	TRBV29-1	few	TGCAGCGTCGGCGGGGGGCGGAAACCTAACAGGACTAGCCTCTACGAGCAGTACTTC	CSVGGGRKPNRTSLYEQYF
NA	TRBJ2-7	TRBV6-5	NA	TGTGCCAGCAGTTACACCCTAAAGGGCGAGCAGTACTTC	CASSYTLKGEQYF
TRBD2	TRBJ2-7	TRBV29-1	many	TGCAGCGTTGTCACTAGCGGGGATGCCTACGGTGGCGAGCAGTACTTC	CSVVTSGDAYGGEQYF
NA	TRBJ1-6	TRBV27	NA	TGTGCCAGCAGTTTACTCAGTTGGAATTCACCCCTCCACTTT	CASSLLSWNSPLHF
TRBD2	TRBJ2-2	TRBV5-1	few	TGCGCCAGCAGCCCGCTAGCGGGGGGAAACACCGGGGAGCTGTTTTTT	CASSPLAGGNTGELFF
NA	TRBJ1-1	TRBV5-1	NA	TGCGCCAGCAGCTCGGACAGCTCCCGGGCGAACACTGAAGCTTTCTTT	CASSSDSSRANTEAFF
TRBD2	TRBJ2-3	TRBV12-3/TRBV12-4	many	TGTGCCAGCAGTTTGACTAGCGCAAGCACAGATACGCAGTATTTT	CASSLTSASTDTQYF
TRBD2	TRBJ2-3	TRBV10-3	few	TGTGCCATCAGTGAGTCGAATAGCGGGCGGTCCACAGATACGCAGTATTTT	CAISESNSGRSTDTQYF
NA	TRBJ2-2	TRBV29-1	NA	TGCAGCGTTTCGGGTTTAGCGGATGAGCTATCGAACACCGGGGAGCTGTTTTTT	CSVSGLADELSNTGELFF
NA	TRBJ1-1	TRBV10-3	NA	TGTGCCATCAGTGGACAGGCCAAAGCTGAAGCTTTCTTT	CAISGQAKAEAFF
TRBD2	TRBJ2-1	TRBV7-6	NA	TGTGCCAGCAGCTATGAGCGGGAGTACGGGCAGTTCTTC	CASSYEREYGQFF
NA	TRBJ2-5	TRBV20-1	many	TGCAGTGCTAGTAAGGAGACCCAGTACTTC	CSASKETQYF
TRBD1	TRBJ1-2	TRBV9	NA	TGTGCCAGCCATGACAGGGCCTATGGCTACACCTTC	CASHDRAYGYTF
NA	TRBJ2-1	TRBV5-1	NA	TGCGCCAGCAGCTTCGTAACGGGAGTAGGGAATGAGCAGTTCTTC	CASSFVTGVGNEQFF
TRBD1	TRBJ2-7	TRBV20-1	few	TGCAGTGCGAGGACAGGGGTCCGCTACGAGCAGTACTTC	CSARTGVRYEQYF
TRBD1	TRBJ2-1	TRBV20-1	NA	TGCAGTGCGACAGGGTCCAATGAGCAGTTCTTC	CSATGSNEQFF
TRBD2	TRBJ2-7	TRBV7-9	few	TGTGCCAGCAGCTTAGTCTCTGGGACTAGCGGTTCCTACGAGCAGTACTTC	CASSLVSGTSGSYEQYF
NA	TRBJ1-2	TRBV12-3/TRBV12-4	NA	TGTGCCAGTAACTCCCGGGGCCGGGACACCTCGTATGGCTACACCTTC	CASNSRGRDTSYGYTF
NA	TRBJ1-2	TRBV3-1	NA	TGTGCCAGCAGCCCGCGGGGGGACGTGGGCTATGGCTACACCTTC	CASSPRGDVGYGYTF
NA	TRBJ2-1	TRBV10-3	few	TGTGCCATCAGTGGGGCGAGGAGCAATGAGCAGTTCTTC	CAISGARSNEQFF